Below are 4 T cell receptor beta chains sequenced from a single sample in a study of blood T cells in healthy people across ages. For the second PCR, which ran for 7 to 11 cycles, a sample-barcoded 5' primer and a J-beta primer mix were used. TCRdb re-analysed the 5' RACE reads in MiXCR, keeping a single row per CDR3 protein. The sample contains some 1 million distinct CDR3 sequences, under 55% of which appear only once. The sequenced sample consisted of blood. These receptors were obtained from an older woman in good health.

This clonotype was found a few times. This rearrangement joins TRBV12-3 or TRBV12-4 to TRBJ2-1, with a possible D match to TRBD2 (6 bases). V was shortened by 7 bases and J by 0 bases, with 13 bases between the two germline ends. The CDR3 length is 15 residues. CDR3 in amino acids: CASTGDWSSYNEQFF. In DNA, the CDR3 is TGTGCCAGCACCGGGGACTGGAGCTCCTACAATGAGCAGTTCTTC.

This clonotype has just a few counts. CDR3 sequence reads: CATSRGASGNDEQFF. DNA of the CDR3: TGTGCCACCAGCAGAGGTGCTAGCGGGAACGATGAGCAGTTCTTC. The V call is TRBV15, the J call TRBJ2-1; 9 bases match TRBD2. V lost 1 base, J lost 8 bases, and 6 bases stayed unmatched. Germline CDR1 LNHNV, CDR2 YYDKDF (reference sequence). This CDR3 spans 15 amino acids.

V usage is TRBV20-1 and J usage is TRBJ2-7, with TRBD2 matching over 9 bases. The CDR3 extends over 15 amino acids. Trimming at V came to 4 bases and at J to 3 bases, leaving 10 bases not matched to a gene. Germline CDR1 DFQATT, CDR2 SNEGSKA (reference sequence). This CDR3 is CSATSVAGVSYEQYF. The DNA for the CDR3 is TGCAGTGCTACCTCCGTAGCGGGAGTAAGCTACGAGCAGTACTTC.

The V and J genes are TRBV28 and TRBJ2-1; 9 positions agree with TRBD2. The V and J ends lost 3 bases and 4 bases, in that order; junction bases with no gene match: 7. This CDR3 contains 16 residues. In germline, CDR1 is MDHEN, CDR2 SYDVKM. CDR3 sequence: CASSFLTSGLYNEQFF. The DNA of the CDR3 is TGTGCCAGCAGTTTTTTGACTAGCGGACTTTACAATGAGCAGTTCTTC.